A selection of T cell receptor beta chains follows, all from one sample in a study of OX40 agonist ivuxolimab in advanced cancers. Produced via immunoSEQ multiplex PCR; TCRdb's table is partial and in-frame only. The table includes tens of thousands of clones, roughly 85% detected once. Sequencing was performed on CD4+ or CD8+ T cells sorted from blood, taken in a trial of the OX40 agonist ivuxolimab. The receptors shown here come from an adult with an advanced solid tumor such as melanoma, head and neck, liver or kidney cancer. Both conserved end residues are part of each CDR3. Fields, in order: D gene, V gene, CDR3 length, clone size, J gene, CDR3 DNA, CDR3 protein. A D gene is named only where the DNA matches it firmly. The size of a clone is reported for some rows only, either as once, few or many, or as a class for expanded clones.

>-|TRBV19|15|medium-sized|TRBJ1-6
TGTGCCAGTAGTATATCTCAGGGACCAAATTCACCCCTCCACTTT
CASSISQGPNSPLHF
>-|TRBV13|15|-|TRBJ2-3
TGTGCCAGCAGCTTGCCCGGGGGAAGCACAGATACGCAGTATTTT
CASSLPGGSTDTQYF
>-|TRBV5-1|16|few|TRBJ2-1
TGCGCCAGCAGCTTGAGGATTCCGGGGGACGGCCGGGAGCAGTTCTTC
CASSLRIPGDGREQFF
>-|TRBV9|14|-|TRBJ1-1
TGTGCCAGCAGTTTTCCTGATGGGAACACTGAAGCTTTCTTT
CASSFPDGNTEAFF
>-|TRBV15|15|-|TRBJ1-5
TGTGCCACTATGGGGCCCGACAGCTCCAATCAGCCCCAGCATTTT
CATMGPDSSNQPQHF
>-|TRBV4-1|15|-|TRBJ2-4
TGCGCCAGCAGCCAGTCGAGGGCGGCCAAAAACATTCAGTACTTC
CASSQSRAAKNIQYF
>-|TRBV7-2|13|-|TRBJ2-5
TGTGCCAGCAGCTACTGGACACAAGAGACCCAGTACTTC
CASSYWTQETQYF
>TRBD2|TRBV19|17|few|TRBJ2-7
TGTGCCAGTAGTACCCTTACCTCCGCGGGGGACCCCTACGAGCAGTACTTC
CASSTLTSAGDPYEQYF
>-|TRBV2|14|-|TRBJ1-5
TGTGCCAGCCAGGGTCAGATTGGAAGGCAGCCCCAGCATTTT
CASQGQIGRQPQHF
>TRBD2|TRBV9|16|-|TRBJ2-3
TGTGCCAGCAGCGTAGGGCTAGCGGGGATCACAGATACGCAGTATTTT
CASSVGLAGITDTQYF
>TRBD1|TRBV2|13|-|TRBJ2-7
TGTGCCACCGGACAGGGTAGAGACTACGAGCAGTACTTC
CATGQGRDYEQYF
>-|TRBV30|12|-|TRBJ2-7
TGTGCCTGGAGTGGCAGGGGCTACGAGCAGTACTTC
CAWSGRGYEQYF
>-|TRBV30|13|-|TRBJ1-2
TGTGCCTGGGGGGACGGATTTAACTATGGCTACACCTTC
CAWGDGFNYGYTF